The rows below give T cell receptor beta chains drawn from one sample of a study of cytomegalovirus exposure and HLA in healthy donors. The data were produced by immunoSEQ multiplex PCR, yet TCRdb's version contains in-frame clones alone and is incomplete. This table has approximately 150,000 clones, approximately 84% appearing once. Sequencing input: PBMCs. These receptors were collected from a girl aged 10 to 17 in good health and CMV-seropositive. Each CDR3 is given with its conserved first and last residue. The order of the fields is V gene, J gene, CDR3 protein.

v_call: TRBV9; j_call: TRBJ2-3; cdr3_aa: CASSFPRDYTGTDTQYF
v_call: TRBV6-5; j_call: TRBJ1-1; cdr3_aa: CASSPPGGHPEAFF
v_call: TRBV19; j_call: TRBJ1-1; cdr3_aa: CASSADRDTEAFF
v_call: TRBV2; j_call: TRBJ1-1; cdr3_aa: CASTPETGDFLNTEAFF
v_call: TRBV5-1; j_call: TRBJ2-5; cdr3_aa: CASSFQQGAGETQYF
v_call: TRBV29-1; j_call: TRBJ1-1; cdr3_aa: CSVATGETEAFF
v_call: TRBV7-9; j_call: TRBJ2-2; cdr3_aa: CASSLERDLTGELFF
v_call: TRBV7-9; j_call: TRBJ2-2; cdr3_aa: CASSLEVRTGELFF
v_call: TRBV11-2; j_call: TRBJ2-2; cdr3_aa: CASSSDTGELFF
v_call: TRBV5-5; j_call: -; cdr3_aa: CASSSTGTGGYEQYF
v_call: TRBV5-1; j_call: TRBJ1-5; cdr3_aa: CASSWGRGYSNQPQHF
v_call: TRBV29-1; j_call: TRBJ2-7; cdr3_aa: CSVEWGTGLPYEQYF
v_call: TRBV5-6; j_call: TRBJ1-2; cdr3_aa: CASSPRLEANYGYTF
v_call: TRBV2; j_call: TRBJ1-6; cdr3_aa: CASSEALRGGYNSPLHF
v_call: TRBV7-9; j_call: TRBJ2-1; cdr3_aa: CASSDPSGVDYNEQFF
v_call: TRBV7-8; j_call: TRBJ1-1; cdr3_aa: CASSPRQGGMNTEAFF
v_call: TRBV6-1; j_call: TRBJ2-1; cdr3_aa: CASSLAGGAGNEQFF